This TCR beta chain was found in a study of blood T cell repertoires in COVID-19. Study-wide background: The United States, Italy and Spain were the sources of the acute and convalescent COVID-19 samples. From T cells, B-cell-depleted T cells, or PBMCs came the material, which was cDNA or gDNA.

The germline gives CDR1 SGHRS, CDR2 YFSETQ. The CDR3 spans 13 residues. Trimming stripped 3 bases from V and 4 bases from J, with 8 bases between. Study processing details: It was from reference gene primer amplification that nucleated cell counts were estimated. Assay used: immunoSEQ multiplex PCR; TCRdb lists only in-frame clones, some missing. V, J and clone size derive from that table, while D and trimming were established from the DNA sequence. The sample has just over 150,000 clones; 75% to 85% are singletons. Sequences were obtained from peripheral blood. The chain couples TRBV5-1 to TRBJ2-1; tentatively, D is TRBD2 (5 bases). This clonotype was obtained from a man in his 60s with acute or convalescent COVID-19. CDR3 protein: CASSSGSYNEQFF. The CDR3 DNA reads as TGCGCCAGCAGCTCGGGGAGTTACAATGAGCAGTTCTTC.